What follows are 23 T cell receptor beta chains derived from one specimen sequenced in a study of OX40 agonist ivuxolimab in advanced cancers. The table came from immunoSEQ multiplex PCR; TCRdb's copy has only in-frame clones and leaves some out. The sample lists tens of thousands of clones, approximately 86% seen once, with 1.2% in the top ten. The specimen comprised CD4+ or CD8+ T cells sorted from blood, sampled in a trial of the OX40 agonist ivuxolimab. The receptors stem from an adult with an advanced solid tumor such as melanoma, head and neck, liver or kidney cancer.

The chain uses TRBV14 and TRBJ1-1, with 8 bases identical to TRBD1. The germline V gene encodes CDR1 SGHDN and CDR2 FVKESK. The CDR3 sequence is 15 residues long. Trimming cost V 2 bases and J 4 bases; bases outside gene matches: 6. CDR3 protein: CASSQQGALSTEAFF. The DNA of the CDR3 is TGTGCCAGCAGCCAACAGGGGGCCTTAAGCACTGAAGCTTTCTTT.

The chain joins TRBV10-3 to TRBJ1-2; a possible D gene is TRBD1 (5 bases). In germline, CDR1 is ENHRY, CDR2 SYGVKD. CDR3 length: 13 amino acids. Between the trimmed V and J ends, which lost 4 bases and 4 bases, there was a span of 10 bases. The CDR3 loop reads CAISGAGRYGYTF. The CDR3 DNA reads TGTGCCATCAGTGGGGCAGGGCGCTATGGCTACACCTTC.

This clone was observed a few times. The CDR3 region is CASSPSYNYGYTF. Written as DNA, the CDR3 is TGTGCCAGCAGCCCGAGTTATAACTATGGCTACACCTTC. The chain recombines TRBV13 with TRBJ1-2; no clear D gene. CDR1 and CDR2 from the germline V gene are PRHDT and FYEKMQ (reference sequence). Trimming removed 5 bases at V and 1 base at J, with 8 bases between. The CDR3 length is 13 residues.

The CDR3 nucleotides read TGTGCCAGCAGCCAAGAGTTAGGCGCCTATAATTCACCCCTCCACTTT. Its protein product is CASSQELGAYNSPLHF. The chain carries TRBV4-2 and TRBJ1-6; unclear D gene. Trimming removed 0 bases from V and 2 bases from J, with 8 bases in between. This CDR3 has 16 amino acids. Germline lookup yields CDR1 LGHNA and CDR2 YNFKEQ.

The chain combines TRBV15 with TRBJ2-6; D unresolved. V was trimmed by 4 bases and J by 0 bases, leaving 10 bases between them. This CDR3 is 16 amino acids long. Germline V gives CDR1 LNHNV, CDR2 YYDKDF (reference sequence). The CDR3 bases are TGTGCCACCAGCAAACCGACCCACTCTGGGGCCAACGTCCTGACTTTC. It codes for CATSKPTHSGANVLTF.

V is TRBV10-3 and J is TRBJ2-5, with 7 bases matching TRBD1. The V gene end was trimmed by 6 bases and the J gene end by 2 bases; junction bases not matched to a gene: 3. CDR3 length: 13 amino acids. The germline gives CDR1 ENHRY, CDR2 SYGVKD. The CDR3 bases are TGTGCCATCAGGGGGACAGAACAAGAGACCCAGTACTTC. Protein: CAIRGTEQETQYF.

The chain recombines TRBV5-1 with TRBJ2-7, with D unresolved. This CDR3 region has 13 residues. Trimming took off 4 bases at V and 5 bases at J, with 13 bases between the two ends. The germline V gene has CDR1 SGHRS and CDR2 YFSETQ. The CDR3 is CASSITVRNEQYF. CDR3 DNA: TGCGCCAGCAGCATAACAGTAAGGAACGAGCAGTACTTC.

CDR3 loop: CSVGYGRDEKLFF. Here the CDR3 DNA reads TGCAGCGTTGGCTACGGACGGGATGAAAAACTGTTTTTT. The rearrangement links TRBV29-1 to TRBJ1-4; D unresolved. CDR1 and CDR2 (germline): SQVTM, ANQGSEA. Deletions cut 4 bases from V and 6 bases from J, with 12 bases between. This CDR3 is 13 amino acids long. Variable domain in full (rest from reference TRBV29-1 and TRBJ1-4): SAVISQKPSRDICQRGTSLTIQCQVDSQVTMMFWYRQQPGQSLTLIATANQGSEATYESGFVIDKFPISRPNLTFSTLTVSNMSPEDSSIYLCSVGYGRDEKLFFGSGTQLSVL.

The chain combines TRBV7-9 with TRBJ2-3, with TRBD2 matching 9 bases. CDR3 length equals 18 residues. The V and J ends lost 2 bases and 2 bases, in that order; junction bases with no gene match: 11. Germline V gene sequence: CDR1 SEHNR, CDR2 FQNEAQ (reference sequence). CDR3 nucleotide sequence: TGTGCCAGCAGCTTAAGCACGCGGCTAGCGGGGAACACAGATACGCAGTATTTT. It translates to CASSLSTRLAGNTDTQYF.

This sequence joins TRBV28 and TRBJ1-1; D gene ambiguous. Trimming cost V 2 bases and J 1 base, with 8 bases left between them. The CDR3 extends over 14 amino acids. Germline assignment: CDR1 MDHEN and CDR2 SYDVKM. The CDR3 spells CASSLGHSNTEAFF. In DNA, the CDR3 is TGTGCCAGCAGTTTAGGTCACTCGAACACTGAAGCTTTCTTT. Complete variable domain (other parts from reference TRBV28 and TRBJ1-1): DVKVTQSSRYLVKRTGEKVFLECVQDMDHENMFWYRQDPGLGLRLIYFSYDVKMKEKGDIPEGYSVSREKKERFSLILESASTNQTSMYLCASSLGHSNTEAFFGQGTRLTVV.

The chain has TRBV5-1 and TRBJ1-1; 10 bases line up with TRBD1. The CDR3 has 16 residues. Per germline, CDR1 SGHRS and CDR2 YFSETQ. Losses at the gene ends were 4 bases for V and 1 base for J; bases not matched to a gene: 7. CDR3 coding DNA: TGCGCCAGCAGCGCGGGACAGGGGAGGAAGAACACTGAAGCTTTCTTT. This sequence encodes CASSAGQGRKNTEAFF.

The CDR3 DNA reads TGTGCCAGCAGTTACGACAATTCGAACACCGGGGAGCTGTTTTTT. This sequence encodes CASSYDNSNTGELFF. The chain recombines TRBV6-5 with TRBJ2-2; D gene unclear. Germline CDR1 MNHEY, CDR2 SVGAGI. Trimming left V 2 bases short and J 0 bases short, with 7 bases between. There are 15 residues in the CDR3.

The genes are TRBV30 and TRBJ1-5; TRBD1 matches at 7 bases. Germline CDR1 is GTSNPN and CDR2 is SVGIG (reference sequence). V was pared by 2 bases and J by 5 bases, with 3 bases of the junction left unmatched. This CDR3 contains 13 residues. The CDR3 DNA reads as TGTGCCTGGAGTATTCAGGGGGATCAGCCCCAGCATTTT. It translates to CAWSIQGDQPQHF.

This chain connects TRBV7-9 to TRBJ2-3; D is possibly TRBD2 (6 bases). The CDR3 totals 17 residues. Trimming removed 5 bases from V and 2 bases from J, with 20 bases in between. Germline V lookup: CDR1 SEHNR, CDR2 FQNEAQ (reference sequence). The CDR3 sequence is CASSPKGGASTTDTQYF. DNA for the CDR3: TGTGCCAGCAGCCCTAAAGGAGGGGCTTCCACCACAGATACGCAGTATTTT.

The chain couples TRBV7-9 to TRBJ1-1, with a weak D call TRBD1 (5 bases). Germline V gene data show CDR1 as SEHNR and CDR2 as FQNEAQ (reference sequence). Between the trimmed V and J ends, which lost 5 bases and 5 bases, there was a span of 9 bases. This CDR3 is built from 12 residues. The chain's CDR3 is CASSRGRTEAFF. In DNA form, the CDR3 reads TGTGCCAGCAGCCGGGGGAGGACTGAAGCTTTCTTT.

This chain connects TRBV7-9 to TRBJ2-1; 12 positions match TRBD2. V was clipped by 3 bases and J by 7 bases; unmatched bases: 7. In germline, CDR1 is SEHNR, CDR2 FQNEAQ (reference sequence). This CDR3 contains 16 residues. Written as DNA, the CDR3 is TGTGCCAGCAGCTTTCCCCTAGCGGGGGGGGGTAATGAGCAGTTCTTC. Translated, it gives CASSFPLAGGGNEQFF.

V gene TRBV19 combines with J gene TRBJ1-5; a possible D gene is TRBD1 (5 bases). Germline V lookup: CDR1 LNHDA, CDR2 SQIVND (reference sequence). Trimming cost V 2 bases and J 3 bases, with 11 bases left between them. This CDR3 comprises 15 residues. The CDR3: CASSIRGRHNQPQHF. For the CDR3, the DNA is TGTGCCAGTAGTATAAGGGGACGCCACAATCAGCCCCAGCATTTT.

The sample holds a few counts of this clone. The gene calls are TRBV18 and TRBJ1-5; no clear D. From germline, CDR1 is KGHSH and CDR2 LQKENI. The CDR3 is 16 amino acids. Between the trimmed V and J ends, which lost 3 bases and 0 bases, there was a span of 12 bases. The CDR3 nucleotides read TGTGCCAGCTCACCCCTACCGACTGGTAGCAATCAGCCCCAGCATTTT. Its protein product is CASSPLPTGSNQPQHF.

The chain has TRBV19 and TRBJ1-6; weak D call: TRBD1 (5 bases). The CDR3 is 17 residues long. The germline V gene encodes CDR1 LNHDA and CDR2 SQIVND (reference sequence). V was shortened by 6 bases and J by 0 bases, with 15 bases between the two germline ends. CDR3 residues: CASSPRATTSYNSPLHF. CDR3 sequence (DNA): TGTGCCAGTAGCCCCAGGGCTACCACCTCCTATAATTCACCCCTCCACTTT.

CDR3 nucleotides: TGCAGTACAGGGGTGCGCTATGGCTACACCTTC. As protein: CSTGVRYGYTF. The V gene is TRBV20-1, the J gene TRBJ1-2; 7 bases are shared with TRBD1. CDR1 and CDR2 (germline): DFQATT, SNEGSKA (reference sequence). This CDR3 contains 11 residues. After removal of 8 bases from V and 4 bases from J, the junction contained 4 bases not matched to a gene.

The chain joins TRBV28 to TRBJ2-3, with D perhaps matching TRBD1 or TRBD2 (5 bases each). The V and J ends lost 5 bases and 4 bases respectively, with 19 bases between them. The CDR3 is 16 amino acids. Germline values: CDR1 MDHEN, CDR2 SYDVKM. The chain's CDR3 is CASSIPGPLGADTQYF. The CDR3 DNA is TGTGCCAGCAGTATCCCGGGGCCTCTTGGGGCAGATACGCAGTATTTT.

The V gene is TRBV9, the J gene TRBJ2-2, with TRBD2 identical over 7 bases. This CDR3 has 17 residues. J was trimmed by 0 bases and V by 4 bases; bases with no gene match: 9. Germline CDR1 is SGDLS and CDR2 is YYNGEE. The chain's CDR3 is CASSLTLRGANTGELFF. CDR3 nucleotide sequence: TGTGCCAGCAGCTTAACGCTACGGGGGGCGAACACCGGGGAGCTGTTTTTT.

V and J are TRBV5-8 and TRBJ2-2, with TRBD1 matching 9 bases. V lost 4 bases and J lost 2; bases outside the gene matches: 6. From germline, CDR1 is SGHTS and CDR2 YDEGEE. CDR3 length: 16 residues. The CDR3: CASSLWTGVNTGELFF. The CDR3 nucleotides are TGTGCCAGCAGCCTATGGACAGGGGTAAACACCGGGGAGCTGTTTTTT.